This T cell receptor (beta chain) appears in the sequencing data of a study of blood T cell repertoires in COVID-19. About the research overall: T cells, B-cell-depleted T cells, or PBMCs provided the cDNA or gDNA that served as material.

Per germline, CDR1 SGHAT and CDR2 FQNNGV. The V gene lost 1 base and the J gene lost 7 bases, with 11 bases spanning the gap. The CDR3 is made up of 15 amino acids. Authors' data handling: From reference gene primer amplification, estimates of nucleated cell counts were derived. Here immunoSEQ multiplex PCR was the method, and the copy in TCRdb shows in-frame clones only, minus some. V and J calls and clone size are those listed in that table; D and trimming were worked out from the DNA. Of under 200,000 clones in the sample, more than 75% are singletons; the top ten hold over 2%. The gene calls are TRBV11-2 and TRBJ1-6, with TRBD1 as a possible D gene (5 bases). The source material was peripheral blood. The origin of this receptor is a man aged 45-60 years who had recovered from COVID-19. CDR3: CASSLGGEGNSPLHF. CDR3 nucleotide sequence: TGTGCCAGCAGCTTAGGGGGGGAGGGAAATTCACCCCTCCACTTT.